This T cell receptor beta chain was identified in a study of cytomegalovirus exposure and HLA in healthy donors. Study context: Both the roughly 120 validation repertoires and the approximately 670 first-cohort repertoires used the same platform, as reported by a later analysis.

Trimming took 5 bases from V and 0 from J, leaving 14 bases between them. CDR3 length equals 16 residues. The germline V gene has CDR1 SEHNR and CDR2 FQNEAQ (reference sequence). Here immunoSEQ multiplex PCR was the method, and the copy in TCRdb shows in-frame clones only, minus some. Among roughly 130,000 clones listed, 84% were seen once. This TCR derives from a woman aged 25 to 45 in good health and CMV-seronegative. The V gene is TRBV7-9, the J gene TRBJ2-1; D gene uncertain. Input material: PBMCs. CDR3 in DNA: TGTGCCAGCAGCCCGGGTCCTTTTTTCTCCTACAATGAGCAGTTCTTC. The encoded protein is CASSPGPFFSYNEQFF.